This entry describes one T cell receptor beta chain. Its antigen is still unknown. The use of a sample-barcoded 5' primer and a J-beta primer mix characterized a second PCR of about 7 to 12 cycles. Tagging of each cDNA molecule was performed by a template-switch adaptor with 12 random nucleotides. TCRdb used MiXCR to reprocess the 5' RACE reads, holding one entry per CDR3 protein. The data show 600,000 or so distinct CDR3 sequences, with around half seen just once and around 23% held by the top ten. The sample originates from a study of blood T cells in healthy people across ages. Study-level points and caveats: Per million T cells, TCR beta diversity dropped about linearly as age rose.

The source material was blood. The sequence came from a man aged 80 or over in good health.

The CDR3 region is CASSVTVSGANVLTF. CDR3 DNA: TGTGCCAGCAGCGTAACAGTCTCTGGGGCCAACGTCCTGACTTTC. This rearrangement joins TRBV9 to TRBJ2-6, with D hard to call. The CDR3 contains 15 residues. V was cut by 1 base and J by 0 bases, with 5 bases left in between. Germline V gene data show CDR1 as SGDLS and CDR2 as YYNGEE.